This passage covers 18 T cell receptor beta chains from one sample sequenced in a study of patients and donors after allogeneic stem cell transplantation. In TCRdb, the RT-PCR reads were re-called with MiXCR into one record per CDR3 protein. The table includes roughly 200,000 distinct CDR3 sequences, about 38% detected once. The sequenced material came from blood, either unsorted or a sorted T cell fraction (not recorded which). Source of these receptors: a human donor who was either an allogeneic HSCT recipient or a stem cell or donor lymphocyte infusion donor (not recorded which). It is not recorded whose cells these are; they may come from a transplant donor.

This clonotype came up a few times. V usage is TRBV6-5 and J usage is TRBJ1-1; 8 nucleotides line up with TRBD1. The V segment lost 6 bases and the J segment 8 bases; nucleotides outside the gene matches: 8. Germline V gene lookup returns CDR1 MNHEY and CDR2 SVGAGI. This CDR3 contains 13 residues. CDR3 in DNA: TGTGCCAGCAGGACAGGCAGGGGGCGAGAAGCTTTCTTT. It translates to CASRTGRGREAFF.

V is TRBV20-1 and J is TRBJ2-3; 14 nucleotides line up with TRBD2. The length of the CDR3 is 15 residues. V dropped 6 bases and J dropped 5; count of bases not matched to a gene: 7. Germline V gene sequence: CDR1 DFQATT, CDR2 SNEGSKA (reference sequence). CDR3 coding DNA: TGCAGTGCCTATCGGACTAGCGGGGGGAAAGATACGCAGTATTTT. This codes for CSAYRTSGGKDTQYF.

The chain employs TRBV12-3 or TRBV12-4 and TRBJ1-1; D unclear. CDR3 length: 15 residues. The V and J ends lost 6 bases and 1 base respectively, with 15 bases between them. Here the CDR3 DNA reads TGTGCCAGCAGCCCTCCGTACTCCTCGAACACTGAAGCTTTCTTT. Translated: CASSPPYSSNTEAFF.

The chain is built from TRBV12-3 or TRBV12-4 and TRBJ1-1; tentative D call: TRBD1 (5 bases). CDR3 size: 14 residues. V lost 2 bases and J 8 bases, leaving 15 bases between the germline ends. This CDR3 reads CASSLKGGATEAFF. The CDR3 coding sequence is TGTGCCAGCAGTTTAAAGGGCGGGGCGACAGAAGCTTTCTTT.

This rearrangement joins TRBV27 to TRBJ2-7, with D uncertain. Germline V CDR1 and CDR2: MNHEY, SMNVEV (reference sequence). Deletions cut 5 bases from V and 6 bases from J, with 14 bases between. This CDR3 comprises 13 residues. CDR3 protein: CASSPLGPGEQYF. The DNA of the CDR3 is TGTGCCAGCAGTCCACTCGGACCTGGCGAGCAGTACTTC.

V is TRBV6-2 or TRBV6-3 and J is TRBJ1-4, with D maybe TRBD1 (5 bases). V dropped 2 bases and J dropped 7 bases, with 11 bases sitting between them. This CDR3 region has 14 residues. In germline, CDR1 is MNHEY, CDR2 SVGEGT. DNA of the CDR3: TGTGCCAGCAGTTACGGCAGGGCAAGTGAAAAACTGTTTTTT. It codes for CASSYGRASEKLFF.

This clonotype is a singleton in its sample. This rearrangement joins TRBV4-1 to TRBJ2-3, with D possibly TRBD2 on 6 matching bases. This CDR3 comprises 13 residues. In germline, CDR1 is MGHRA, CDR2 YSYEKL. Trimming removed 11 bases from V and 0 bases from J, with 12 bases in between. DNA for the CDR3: TGCGCCTGCGCGAGCGGGAGCACAGATACGCAGTATTTT. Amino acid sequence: CACASGSTDTQYF.

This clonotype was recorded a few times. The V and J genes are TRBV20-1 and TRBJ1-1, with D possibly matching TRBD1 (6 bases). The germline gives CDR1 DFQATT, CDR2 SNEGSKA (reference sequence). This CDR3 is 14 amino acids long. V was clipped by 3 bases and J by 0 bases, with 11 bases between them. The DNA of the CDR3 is TGCAGTGCTAGCGGGGGGCTAATGAACACTGAAGCTTTCTTT. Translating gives CSASGGLMNTEAFF.

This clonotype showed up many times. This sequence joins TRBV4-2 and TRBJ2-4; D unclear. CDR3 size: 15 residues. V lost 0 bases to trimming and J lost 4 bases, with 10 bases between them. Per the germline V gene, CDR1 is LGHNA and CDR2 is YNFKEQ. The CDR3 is CASSQDRTSKNIQYF. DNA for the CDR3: TGTGCCAGCAGCCAAGATAGGACCAGTAAAAACATTCAGTACTTC.

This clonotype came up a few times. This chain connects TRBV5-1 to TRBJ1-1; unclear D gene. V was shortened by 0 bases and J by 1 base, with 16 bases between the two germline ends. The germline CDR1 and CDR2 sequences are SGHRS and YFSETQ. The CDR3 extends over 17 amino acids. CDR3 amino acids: CASSLDGPGRPNTEAFF. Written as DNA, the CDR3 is TGCGCCAGCAGCTTGGACGGTCCTGGCAGACCGAACACTGAAGCTTTCTTT.

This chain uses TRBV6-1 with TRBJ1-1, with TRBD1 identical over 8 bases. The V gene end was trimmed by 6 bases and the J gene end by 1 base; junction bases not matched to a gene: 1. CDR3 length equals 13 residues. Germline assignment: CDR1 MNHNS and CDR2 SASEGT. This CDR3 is CASRTGGNTEAFF. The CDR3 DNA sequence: TGTGCCAGCAGAACAGGGGGGAACACTGAAGCTTTCTTT.

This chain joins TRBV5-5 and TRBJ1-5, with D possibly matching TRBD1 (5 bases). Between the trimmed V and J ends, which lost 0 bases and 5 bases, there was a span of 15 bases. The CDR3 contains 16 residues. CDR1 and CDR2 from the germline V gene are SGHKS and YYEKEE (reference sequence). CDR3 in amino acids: CASSLGGAGFYQPQHF. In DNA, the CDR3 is TGTGCCAGCAGCTTGGGGGGTGCAGGGTTTTATCAGCCCCAGCATTTT.

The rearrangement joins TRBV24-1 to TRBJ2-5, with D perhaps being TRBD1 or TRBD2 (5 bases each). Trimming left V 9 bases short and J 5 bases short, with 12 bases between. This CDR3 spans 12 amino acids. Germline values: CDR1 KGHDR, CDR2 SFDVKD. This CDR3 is CATGGGSETQYF. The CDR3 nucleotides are TGTGCCACCGGTGGGGGTTCGGAGACCCAGTACTTC.

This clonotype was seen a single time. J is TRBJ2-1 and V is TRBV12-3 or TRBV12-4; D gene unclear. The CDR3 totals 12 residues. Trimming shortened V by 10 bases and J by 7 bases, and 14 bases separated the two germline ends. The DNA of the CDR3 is TGTGCCACCTCTTCCAGGTTTAATGAGCAGTTCTTC. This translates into CATSSRFNEQFF.

The CDR3 loop is CASSLTWQGANPYEQYF. DNA for the CDR3: TGTGCCAGCAGCTTAACCTGGCAGGGGGCAAACCCGTACGAGCAGTACTTC. The chain links TRBV7-9 to TRBJ2-7; 8 nucleotides match TRBD1. V trimming: 2 bases; J trimming: 4 bases; junction bases outside the gene matches: 13. The CDR3 runs to 17 residues. Germline-derived CDR1 and CDR2 are SEHNR and FQNEAQ (reference sequence). The variable domain in full, completed from reference TRBV7-9 and TRBJ2-7, reads DTGVSQNPRHKITKRGQNVTFRCDPISEHNRLYWYRQTLGQGPEFLTYFQNEAQLEKSRLLSDRFSAERPKGSFSTLEIQRTEQGDSAMYLCASSLTWQGANPYEQYFGPGTRLTVT.

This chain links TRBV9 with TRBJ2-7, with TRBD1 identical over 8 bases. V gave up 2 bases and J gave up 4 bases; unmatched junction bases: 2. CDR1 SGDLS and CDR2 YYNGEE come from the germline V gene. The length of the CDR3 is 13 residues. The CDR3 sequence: CASSVTGAYEQYF. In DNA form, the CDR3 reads TGTGCCAGCAGCGTGACAGGGGCGTACGAGCAGTACTTC.

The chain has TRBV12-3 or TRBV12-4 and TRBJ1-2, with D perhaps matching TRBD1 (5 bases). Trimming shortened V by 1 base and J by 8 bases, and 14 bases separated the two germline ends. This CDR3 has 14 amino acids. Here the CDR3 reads CASSLGAGFGGYTF. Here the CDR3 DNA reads TGTGCCAGCAGTTTAGGGGCAGGGTTTGGCGGCTACACCTTC.

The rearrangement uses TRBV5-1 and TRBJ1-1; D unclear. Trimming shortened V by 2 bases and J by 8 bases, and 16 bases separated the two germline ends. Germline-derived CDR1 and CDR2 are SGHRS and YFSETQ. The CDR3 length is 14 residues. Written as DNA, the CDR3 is TGCGCCAGCAGCTTATCAGTCGAAGGGAACGAAGCTTTCTTT. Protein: CASSLSVEGNEAFF.